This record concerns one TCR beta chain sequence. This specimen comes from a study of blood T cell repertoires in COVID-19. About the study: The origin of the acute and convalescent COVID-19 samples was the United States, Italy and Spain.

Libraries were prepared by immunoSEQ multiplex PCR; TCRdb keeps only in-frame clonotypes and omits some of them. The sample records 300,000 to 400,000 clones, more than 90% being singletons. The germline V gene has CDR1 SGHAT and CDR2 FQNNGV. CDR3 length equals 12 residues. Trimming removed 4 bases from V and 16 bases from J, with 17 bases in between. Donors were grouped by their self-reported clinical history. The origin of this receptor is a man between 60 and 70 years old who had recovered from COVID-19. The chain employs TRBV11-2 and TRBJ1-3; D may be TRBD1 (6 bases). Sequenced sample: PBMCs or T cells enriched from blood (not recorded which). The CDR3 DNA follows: TGTGCCAGCAGCTCCTACCCGGGACAAAACTATTTT. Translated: CASSSYPGQNYF.